This passage covers 30 T cell receptor beta chains from one sample sequenced in a study of monozygotic twins with inflammatory bowel disease. From its re-call of the 5' RACE reads, TCRdb lists each CDR3 protein once, without DNA. The sample includes approximately 340,000 distinct CDR3 sequences. What was sequenced was blood. The receptors here all came from a human donor with ulcerative colitis or Crohn's disease, or a healthy co-twin of an affected twin (not recorded which).

CDR3 residues: CASSLIAGAFYNEQFF. This chain links TRBV11-2 with TRBJ2-1; the D call from TCRdb, TRBD2, cannot be confirmed without DNA. Per the germline V gene, CDR1 is SGHAT and CDR2 is FQNNGV. The CDR3 covers 16 residues.

This chain uses TRBV20-1 with TRBJ2-7; TCRdb's assignment of TRBD2 cannot be checked, as there is no DNA. The germline V gene has CDR1 DFQATT and CDR2 SNEGSKA (reference sequence). There are 16 residues in the CDR3. The CDR3 loop is CSARLHGLAGDYEQYF.

The chain combines TRBV5-5 with TRBJ1-4; TCRdb's assignment of TRBD1 cannot be checked, as there is no DNA. The CDR3 has 14 amino acids. CDR1 is SGHKS, CDR2 YYEKEE, per germline (reference sequence). The CDR3 here is CASSVQGPNEKLFF.

V gene TRBV12-3 or TRBV12-4 combines with J gene TRBJ1-5; with no DNA, the TCRdb D assignment of TRBD1 cannot be verified. The CDR3 spans 14 residues. CDR3 region: CASTLTRTDQPQHF.

The V call is TRBV18, the J call TRBJ1-6; the D call from TCRdb, TRBD1, cannot be confirmed without DNA. Germline CDR1 and CDR2: KGHSH and LQKENI. The CDR3 spans 14 residues. The CDR3 sequence: CASSPGQGKSPLHF. Full variable domain (outside the CDR3, taken from reference TRBV18 and TRBJ1-6): NAGVMQNPRHLVRRRGQEARLRCSPMKGHSHVYWYRQLPEEGLKFMVYLQKENIIDESGMPKERFSAEFPKEGPSILRIQQVVRGDSAAYFCASSPGQGKSPLHFGNGTRLTVT.

The CDR3 sequence is CAISESWDKQFF. The chain is built from TRBV10-3 and TRBJ2-1; the TRBD1 assignment by TCRdb is unverifiable without DNA. CDR1 is ENHRY, CDR2 SYGVKD, per germline. CDR3 length: 12 residues.

The chain uses TRBV29-1 and TRBJ2-7; TCRdb's D call of TRBD1 is untestable without DNA. Germline CDR1 is SQVTM and CDR2 is ANQGSEA. This CDR3 is 13 amino acids long. The chain's CDR3 is CSVTMTGGSEQYF.

The V call is TRBV6-1, the J call TRBJ2-4; the TCRdb D gene call, TRBD2, has no DNA to confirm it. This CDR3 contains 16 residues. The V gene's germline CDR1 is MNHNS and CDR2 SASEGT. The CDR3 region is CASSPTSGLLAGIQYF.

The rearrangement joins TRBV5-4 to TRBJ1-1; as DNA is missing, the TRBD1 call by TCRdb cannot be tested. This CDR3 has 12 residues. From germline, CDR1 is SGHNT and CDR2 YYREEE (reference sequence). This CDR3 reads CASTEGGTEAFF.

This sequence joins TRBV7-2 and TRBJ1-4. The CDR3 is 14 amino acids. Germline V CDR1 and CDR2: SGHTA, FQGNSA. CDR3: CASSFPATNEKLFF.

The chain links TRBV28 to TRBJ2-1; TCRdb names TRBD2, which stays unverified in the absence of DNA. The germline gives CDR1 MDHEN, CDR2 SYDVKM. The CDR3 loop spans 16 amino acids. The CDR3 loop is CASSLSGGRFHNEQFF.

V gene TRBV5-1 combines with J gene TRBJ1-3. The CDR3 runs to 16 residues. CDR1 and CDR2 (germline): SGHRS, YFSETQ. The CDR3 region is CASSFAGQSSGNTIYF. Variable domain in full (rest from reference TRBV5-1 and TRBJ1-3): KAGVTQTPRYLIKTRGQQVTLSCSPISGHRSVSWYQQTPGQGLQFLFEYFSETQRNKGNFPGRFSGRQFSNSRSEMNVSTLELGDSALYLCASSFAGQSSGNTIYFGEGSWLTVV.

This chain uses TRBV6-1 with TRBJ2-3; no DNA is available, so the TRBD2 call from TCRdb remains unchecked. This CDR3 spans 18 amino acids. CDR1 is MNHNS and CDR2 is SASEGT in the germline V gene. The CDR3 sequence: CASKGLHGGGSSTDTQYF.

This chain links TRBV29-1 with TRBJ1-5. The CDR3 runs 12 residues. The V gene's germline CDR1 is SQVTM and CDR2 ANQGSEA. CDR3 sequence: CSVGDSNQPQHF.

The gene calls are TRBV15 and TRBJ2-4. From germline, CDR1 is LNHNV and CDR2 YYDKDF (reference sequence). This CDR3 has 14 amino acids. The CDR3 protein is CATSRDTGKNIQYF.

This chain joins TRBV11-3 and TRBJ2-3; no DNA is available, so the TRBD2 call from TCRdb remains unchecked. Germline CDR1 and CDR2: SGHNT and YENEEA. There are 15 residues in the CDR3. The CDR3 loop is CASSWGLAGGDTQYF.

The chain employs TRBV2 and TRBJ1-1. The CDR3 sequence is 18 residues long. CDR1 is SNHLY and CDR2 is FYNNEI in the germline V gene. CDR3 residues: CASRLNGKKTNLNTEAFF.

This CDR3 reads CASSFLDLRGRRNTEAFF. The chain has TRBV11-1 and TRBJ1-1. The CDR3 contains 18 residues. CDR1 and CDR2 from the germline V gene are SGHAT and FQDESV (reference sequence).

The chain combines TRBV6-2 or TRBV6-3 with TRBJ1-3; the TCRdb D gene call, TRBD1, has no DNA to confirm it. Germline loops: CDR1 MNHEY, CDR2 SVGEGT. The CDR3 is 14 residues long. The CDR3 sequence is CASSARGSGNTIYF.

The V call is TRBV7-2, the J call TRBJ2-7; absent DNA, TCRdb's TRBD1 call cannot be checked. Germline loops: CDR1 SGHTA, CDR2 FQGNSA. The CDR3 sequence is 14 residues long. CDR3 residues: CASRLGQGMWEQYF.

The chain links TRBV19 to TRBJ2-1. There are 11 residues in the CDR3. Germline CDR1 LNHDA, CDR2 SQIVND (reference sequence). This CDR3 reads CASSTLNEQFF.

The V call is TRBV4-1, the J call TRBJ2-1. The CDR3 spans 12 residues. CDR1 MGHRA and CDR2 YSYEKL come from the germline V gene. Here the CDR3 reads CASSHNVGEQFF.

The chain links TRBV4-1 to TRBJ2-1; TCRdb's assignment of TRBD1 cannot be checked, as there is no DNA. The germline CDR1 and CDR2 sequences are MGHRA and YSYEKL. The length of the CDR3 is 12 residues. The CDR3 loop reads CASSQEGGGQFF.

CDR3 region: CASSQNLDSTAASEQFF. The J gene is TRBJ2-1, the V gene TRBV4-3; TCRdb's D call, TRBD1, is unchecked because there is no DNA. Germline CDR1 is LGHNA and CDR2 is YSLEER. There are 17 residues in the CDR3.

This chain joins TRBV27 and TRBJ2-3; TCRdb picks TRBD1, but there is no DNA to check that call. The CDR3 runs to 15 residues. Germline V CDR1 and CDR2: MNHEY, SMNVEV (reference sequence). CDR3 sequence reads: CASSWGRQNTDTQYF.

The rearrangement joins TRBV11-3 to TRBJ2-7; TCRdb designates TRBD2, a call that cannot be tested without DNA. The CDR3 runs 16 residues. Germline V gene sequence: CDR1 SGHNT, CDR2 YENEEA. The CDR3 loop is CASSLYSGSSFHQQYF.

The chain has TRBV6-1 and TRBJ2-1; TCRdb returns TRBD2, unconfirmable since there is no DNA. This CDR3 has 16 amino acids. Germline assignment: CDR1 MNHNS and CDR2 SASEGT. The CDR3 reads CASTPTSGGLNNEQFF.

The chain joins TRBV2 to TRBJ1-5; TCRdb's D call, TRBD1, is unchecked because there is no DNA. Germline V CDR1 and CDR2: SNHLY, FYNNEI. This CDR3 has 16 residues. Here the CDR3 reads CASSINWDSRYQPQHF.

The V gene is TRBV2, the J gene TRBJ2-7; TCRdb gives TRBD1 as the D gene, but with no DNA this cannot be confirmed. This CDR3 contains 17 residues. Germline V gives CDR1 SNHLY, CDR2 FYNNEI. The CDR3 loop is CASRIPGQGPGSYEQYF.

The chain employs TRBV7-8 and TRBJ2-6. The CDR3 has 15 residues. Germline CDR1 SGHVS, CDR2 FQNEAQ. CDR3 sequence reads: CASSYGRSGANVLTF.